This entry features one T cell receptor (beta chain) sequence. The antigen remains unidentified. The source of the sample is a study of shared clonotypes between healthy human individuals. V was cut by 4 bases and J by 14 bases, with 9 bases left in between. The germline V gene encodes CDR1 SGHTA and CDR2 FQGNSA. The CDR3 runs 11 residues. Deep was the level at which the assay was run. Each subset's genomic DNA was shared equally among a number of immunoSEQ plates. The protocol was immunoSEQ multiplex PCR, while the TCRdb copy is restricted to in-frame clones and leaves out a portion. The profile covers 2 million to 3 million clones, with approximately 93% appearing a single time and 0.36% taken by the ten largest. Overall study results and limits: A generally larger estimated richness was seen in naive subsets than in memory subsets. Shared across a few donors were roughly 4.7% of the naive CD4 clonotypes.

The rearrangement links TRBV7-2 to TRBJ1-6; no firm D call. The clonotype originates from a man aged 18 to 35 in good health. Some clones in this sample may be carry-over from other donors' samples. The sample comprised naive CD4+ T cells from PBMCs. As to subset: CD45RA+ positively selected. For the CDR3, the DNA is TGTGCCAGCAGCTCGCAAGACACCCTCCACTTT. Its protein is CASSSQDTLHF. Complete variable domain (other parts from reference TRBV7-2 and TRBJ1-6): GAGVSQSPSNKVTEKGKDVELRCDPISGHTALYWYRQSLGQGLEFLIYFQGNSAPDKSGLPSDRFSAERTGGSVSTLTIQRTQQEDSAVYLCASSSQDTLHFGNGTRLTVT.